These T cell receptor beta chains were read from a single sample in a study of cytomegalovirus exposure and HLA in healthy donors. The data were produced by immunoSEQ multiplex PCR, yet TCRdb's version contains in-frame clones alone and is incomplete. The table lists some 88,000 clones, 96% of them singletons. Sequencing input: PBMCs. The receptor set was obtained from a man aged 18-30 years in good health and CMV-seronegative. CDR3s include the opening cysteine and the closing phenylalanine or tryptophan. A D gene is named only where the DNA matches it firmly. Part of the rows lack a size; the others show once, few, many or a class for expanded clones.

TGTGCCAGCAGCTTGTATAGACAGGCGGTCTATGGCTACACCTTC	CASSLYRQAVYGYTF	.	.	TRBJ1-2	TRBV7-8
TGCGCCAGCAGCTTTGGACAGGGCGGAACAGATACGCAGTATTTT	CASSFGQGGTDTQYF	TRBD1	.	TRBJ2-3	TRBV5-1
TGTGCCAGCAGAACTAGCGGGTTTTTAGATACGCAGTATTTT	CASRTSGFLDTQYF	TRBD2	.	TRBJ2-3	TRBV27
TGTGCCAGTAGAGGACAGCCTAACTATGGCTACACCTTC	CASRGQPNYGYTF	.	once	TRBJ1-2	TRBV19
TGTGCCAGCAGCCCAGCGTGGACTAGCGGTACAGATACGCAGTATTTT	CASSPAWTSGTDTQYF	TRBD2	.	TRBJ2-3	TRBV9
TGCGCCAGCAGCCAAGATTGGGACAGGGGGCAGGTCACTGAAGCTTTCTTT	CASSQDWDRGQVTEAFF	TRBD1	.	TRBJ1-1	TRBV4-3
TGTGCCAGCAGTGGGACTCGCTTCACCGGGGAGCTGTTTTTT	CASSGTRFTGELFF	.	.	TRBJ2-2	TRBV2
TGTGCCAGCAGTTCCCCCTCACTAAGCACAGATACGCAGTATTTT	CASSSPSLSTDTQYF	.	.	TRBJ2-3	TRBV27
TGTGCCAGCAGCTCCGGAACAGGGGATCAGAATACGCAGTATTTT	CASSSGTGDQNTQYF	TRBD1	.	TRBJ2-3	TRBV5-4
TGTGCCAGCAGTTTACACCCCCCGACTAGCGGGGTTTCTGGGCGGGGAAATACGCAGTATTTT	CASSLHPPTSGVSGRGNTQYF	TRBD2	.	TRBJ2-3	TRBV27
TGTGCCAGCAGCTCAGAGGGAAAGGATGCCAAAAACATTCAGTACTTC	CASSSEGKDAKNIQYF	.	.	TRBJ2-4	TRBV7-9
TGTGCCAGCAGTTCTTTCGGGGGTGGTGGCTACACCTTC	CASSSFGGGGYTF	.	.	TRBJ1-2	TRBV28
TGTGCCAGCAGTCCACACTCAGGGTCCGGGGCCAACGTCCTGACTTTC	CASSPHSGSGANVLTF	.	once	TRBJ2-6	TRBV27
TGTGCCTGGAGTCTCCAGGGCACAGATACGCAGTATTTT	CAWSLQGTDTQYF	.	.	TRBJ2-3	TRBV30
TGTGCCAGCAGCTTAAAGGGCAACAGGGGGAACACCGGGGAGCTGTTTTTT	CASSLKGNRGNTGELFF	TRBD1	.	TRBJ2-2	TRBV13
TGTGCCAGCAGCTTGGGGCTAGCGGCGGCTGATTTCACCGGGGAGCTGTTTTTT	CASSLGLAAADFTGELFF	TRBD2	.	TRBJ2-2	TRBV5-4
TGTGCCAGCAGTTACATAGCGAGCACAGATACGCAGTATTTT	CASSYIASTDTQYF	.	.	TRBJ2-3	TRBV6-6
TGTGCCAGCAGCTTCCCCCCGGGTGGAGGCACTGAAGCTTTCTTT	CASSFPPGGGTEAFF	.	.	TRBJ1-1	TRBV7-9
TGTGCCAGCAGACGGTCGCTCGACAGCTCCTACAATGAGCAGTTCTTC	CASRRSLDSSYNEQFF	.	.	TRBJ2-1	TRBV5-4
TGTGCCAGCAGCTTAGACAGGGGAGACCAGCCCCAGCATTTT	CASSLDRGDQPQHF	.	.	TRBJ1-5	TRBV11-2
TGTGCCAGCAGTCCGACAGGGTTGGATGGCTACACCTTC	CASSPTGLDGYTF	TRBD1	.	TRBJ1-2	TRBV6-5
TGTGCCAGCAGCTTAGGCGGCTTTGAGGGAGAGACCCAGTACTTC	CASSLGGFEGETQYF	.	.	TRBJ2-5	TRBV7-3
TGTGCCAGTAGTATAGGATACGGGAGTAACTCCTACAATGAGCAGTTCTTC	CASSIGYGSNSYNEQFF	.	.	TRBJ2-1	TRBV19
TGTGCCAGCAGCCAAGCTGGCGGCTATTACAATGAGCAGTTCTTC	CASSQAGGYYNEQFF	.	.	TRBJ2-1	TRBV4-2
TGTGCCAGCAGTGAACGGGGGCGGGGGGGCTACACCTTC	CASSERGRGGYTF	.	.	TRBJ1-2	TRBV2
TGTGCCAGCAGTGACAGGGGAGCCTATGGCTACACCTTC	CASSDRGAYGYTF	.	.	TRBJ1-2	TRBV2
TGCGCCAGCAGCTTGGCGAGTTGGACAGGGGGCGAGGAACTGTTTTTT	CASSLASWTGGEELFF	TRBD1	.	TRBJ1-4	TRBV5-1
TGTGCTAGCAGCTTGGGAGGAGGCCTCTCTGGGGCCAACGTCCTGACTTTC	CASSLGGGLSGANVLTF	.	.	TRBJ2-6	TRBV7-7
TGTGCCAGCAGTTTTATCTCCGGGGAGCTGTTTTTT	CASSFISGELFF	.	.	TRBJ2-2	TRBV27
TGTGCCAGCAGCTTAGTATATCCGCCAGGGGTTGATGGCTACACCTTC	CASSLVYPPGVDGYTF	.	.	TRBJ1-2	TRBV5-6
TGTGCCAGCAGCTTGGGAGGGACACCCCTCCACTTT	CASSLGGTPLHF	.	.	TRBJ1-6	TRBV5-6
TGTGCCAGCAACCCTATGGGACAGGGGTTTGGTCAGCCCCAGCATTTT	CASNPMGQGFGQPQHF	TRBD1	.	TRBJ1-5	TRBV2
TGTGCCAGCAGCCAAACTTTAGCGGGAGGGGCCGCGGGGGAGCTGTTTTTT	CASSQTLAGGAAGELFF	TRBD2	.	TRBJ2-2	TRBV7-2
TGTGCCAGCAGGGCCCTAGCGGGAGTTGGGATCGAGCAGTACTTC	CASRALAGVGIEQYF	TRBD2	once	TRBJ2-7	TRBV2
TGTGCCAGCAGTTTAGTAGGACTAGCGGGAGTCACAGATACGCAGTATTTT	CASSLVGLAGVTDTQYF	TRBD2	.	TRBJ2-3	TRBV28
TGCGCCAGCAGGTACAGGCGGGACGCAGATACGCAGTATTTT	CASRYRRDADTQYF	.	.	TRBJ2-3	TRBV5-1
TGTGCCAGCTCAATCCGGGACAGGGCTGAAGGTGGCTACACCTTC	CASSIRDRAEGGYTF	TRBD1	once	TRBJ1-2	TRBV18
TGCGCCAGCAGCCAAGTACAGGGGCCCTACAATGAGCAGTTCTTC	CASSQVQGPYNEQFF	TRBD1	.	TRBJ2-1	TRBV4-3
TGTGCCAGCAGTTTTCTCCGGGAGTCGGGGTCTGAAGCTTTCTTT	CASSFLRESGSEAFF	.	.	TRBJ1-1	TRBV27
TGTGCCAGCAGCTTACTTGGTAGCTCCTACAATGAGCAGTTCTTC	CASSLLGSSYNEQFF	.	.	TRBJ2-1	TRBV11-1